The clone carrying this TCR beta chain has ten or more counts. What it binds is unknown. The sample originates from a study of CD8+CD57+ T cells in acquired aplastic anemia. Study information: Mean DNA quantity obtained from sorted CD4+ and CD8+ cells was 3 to 4 ug. CD4+ reads averaged approximately 9.9 million in healthy donors.

CDR1 and CDR2 from the germline V gene are SGHRS and YFSETQ. CDR3 length: 14 residues. Trimming removed 3 bases at V and 5 bases at J, with 14 bases between. Study results and limitations: Patients showed no significant difference from controls in CD8+ Simpson's diversity. Patients and controls had in common 25 to 30 CD8+ CDR3 sequences.

Profiling of TCR beta VDJ combinations and CDR3 sequences used genomic DNA as template. TCRdb re-analysed the reads in MiXCR, keeping a single row per CDR3 protein. Of about 170,000 distinct CDR3 sequences listed, 35% to 55% were seen once; the top ten hold approximately 1%. V gene TRBV5-1 combines with J gene TRBJ2-5, with D perhaps TRBD2 (7 bases). This sequence originates from a human donor in good health. Sequencing was done on a sample of sorted CD4+, CD8+, or CD8+CD57+ T cells (not recorded which) from PBMCs. This CDR3 reads CASSSSRGGETQYF. CDR3 coding DNA: TGCGCCAGCAGCTCCAGTAGGGGGGGGGAGACCCAGTACTTC. Combining the CDR3 with reference TRBV5-1 and TRBJ2-5 gives the whole variable domain KAGVTQTPRYLIKTRGQQVTLSCSPISGHRSVSWYQQTPGQGLQFLFEYFSETQRNKGNFPGRFSGRQFSNSRSEMNVSTLELGDSALYLCASSSSRGGETQYFGPGTRLLVL.